What follows is one T cell receptor beta chain and its context. This sample stems from a study of blood T cell repertoires in COVID-19. As for the study in general: Some COVID-19 samples were acute and others convalescent; all came from the United States, Italy and Spain. From T cells, B-cell-depleted T cells, or PBMCs came the material, which was cDNA or gDNA.

This CDR3 has 14 amino acids. Germline-derived CDR1 and CDR2 are MNHEY and SMNVEV (reference sequence). V trimming: 8 bases; J trimming: 1 base; junction bases outside the gene matches: 7. How the authors handled the data: Scientists estimated how many nucleated cells there were by amplifying reference gene primers. Here immunoSEQ multiplex PCR was the method, and the copy in TCRdb shows in-frame clones only, minus some. From that table come the V and J calls and clone size; the DNA was used to work out D and trimming. The profile shows fewer than 250,000 clones, around four fifths of them singletons.

The chain recombines TRBV27 with TRBJ2-5; TRBD2 agrees at 7 bases. The sequenced sample consisted of peripheral blood. This receptor was identified in a woman in her thirties or forties with active or convalescent COVID-19. Here the CDR3 DNA reads TGTGCCAGCTGGGGAGGGCAGCCCCAAGAGACCCAGTACTTC. Its translation is CASWGGQPQETQYF.